This entry lists 2 T cell receptor beta chains sequenced from one sample in a study of cytomegalovirus exposure and HLA in healthy donors. The PCR had 60 Vbeta and 13 Jbeta primers. TCRdb keeps only in-frame clones here, not all; method: immunoSEQ multiplex PCR. The sample has some 150,000 clones, roughly 82% seen once. The sample consisted of PBMCs. These TCRs come from a male donor in good health and CMV-seronegative.

V gene TRBV2 combines with J gene TRBJ1-1, with unresolved D. Germline V lookup: CDR1 SNHLY, CDR2 FYNNEI. Trimming took 10 bases from V and 8 from J, leaving 17 bases between them. The CDR3 extends over 12 amino acids. In DNA, the CDR3 is TGTGCCACCCGGAGCGGACGACGGGAAGCTTTCTTT. It translates to CATRSGRREAFF.

V gene TRBV5-4 combines with J gene TRBJ1-1; possibly TRBD1 for D (5 bases). The CDR3 totals 14 residues. Germline CDR1 is SGHNT and CDR2 is YYREEE (reference sequence). Trimming shortened V by 4 bases and J by 4 bases, and 14 bases separated the two germline ends. Here the CDR3 reads CASSAGLRITEAFF. The CDR3, as DNA: TGTGCCAGCAGCGCGGGACTGCGGATCACTGAAGCTTTCTTT.